Below, 22 T cell receptor beta chains from the same sample are listed, as sequenced in a study of naive and memory T cell subsets. TCR cDNA received a 3' ligated oligonucleotide that carried a UMI. Four PCR rounds used nested alpha and beta constant region primers plus the SP2 primer. Using its own MiXCR run on the 5' RACE reads, TCRdb lists one record per CDR3 protein. The sample carries 58,000 or so distinct CDR3 sequences, 7.6% recorded once. These receptors were collected from a female donor in good health.

This clonotype has ten or more counts. This chain joins TRBV3-1 and TRBJ1-5, with D perhaps TRBD1 (5 bases). The CDR3 covers 12 residues. Germline values: CDR1 LGHDT, CDR2 YNNKEL (reference sequence). Trimming stripped 4 bases from V and 7 bases from J, with 8 bases between. The DNA for the CDR3 is TGTGCCAGCAGCCGGGGGGGGCAGCCCCAGCATTTT. Amino acids: CASSRGGQPQHF.

Turning to this clonotype: Since a much larger clone is just one base distant, this may be a read error. The chain combines TRBV4-3 with TRBJ1-2; D remains ambiguous. The CDR3 runs to 16 residues. The germline CDR1 and CDR2 sequences are LGHNA and YSLEER. Here the CDR3 DNA reads TGCGCCAGCAGCCAATATATGGACGGGAGCAACTATGGCGACACCTTC. Translating it yields CASSQYMDGSNYGDTF.

This clonotype was detected a few times. The chain recombines TRBV28 with TRBJ2-1, with 7 bases that match TRBD1. The V segment lost 9 bases and the J segment 4 bases; nucleotides outside the gene matches: 3. Germline CDR1 is MDHEN and CDR2 is SYDVKM. CDR3 length equals 12 residues. The CDR3 sequence: CASAGGYNEQFF. CDR3 coding DNA: TGTGCCAGTGCAGGGGGATACAATGAGCAGTTCTTC.

This clonotype was detected a few times. This chain connects TRBV12-3 or TRBV12-4 to TRBJ2-5; tentatively, D is TRBD1 or TRBD2 (6 bases each). Trimming left V 3 bases short and J 5 bases short, with 28 bases between. The CDR3 covers 19 residues. The CDR3 region has the DNA TGTGCCAGCAGTTTTGGGGGCGAGCTGGGACTCGGGCCCCCCGAGACCCAGTACTTC. Encoded protein: CASSFGGELGLGPPETQYF.

The chain is built from TRBV2 and TRBJ2-7; a possible D gene is TRBD1 (6 bases). The CDR3 loop spans 12 amino acids. Germline loops: CDR1 SNHLY, CDR2 FYNNEI. Deletions cut 8 bases from V and 5 bases from J, with 13 bases between. CDR3 sequence (DNA): TGTGCCAGCCTCAGGGGTAGGGACGAGCAGTACTTC. Translated: CASLRGRDEQYF.

The chain employs TRBV12-3 or TRBV12-4 and TRBJ2-1; D is unclear. The CDR3 loop spans 11 amino acids. Between the trimmed V and J ends, which lost 6 bases and 3 bases, there was a span of 3 bases. The CDR3 spells CASRRYNEQFF. The DNA for the CDR3 is TGTGCCAGCAGACGCTACAATGAGCAGTTCTTC.

This clonotype has just a few counts. The chain recombines TRBV5-4 with TRBJ2-5; 8 positions agree with TRBD1. V dropped 3 bases and J dropped 2; count of bases not matched to a gene: 9. CDR3 length equals 16 residues. In germline, CDR1 is SGHNT, CDR2 YYREEE (reference sequence). Here the CDR3 reads CASSSGQGEGQETQYF. The CDR3 nucleotides read TGTGCCAGCAGCTCAGGACAGGGCGAGGGACAAGAGACCCAGTACTTC.

The rearrangement links TRBV30 to TRBJ2-7; D gene unclear. CDR1 GTSNPN and CDR2 SVGIG come from the germline V gene (reference sequence). Trimming removed 0 bases from V and 2 bases from J, with 5 bases in between. CDR3 length equals 12 residues. The DNA for the CDR3 is TGTGCCTGGAGTGTGGTAGCCTACGAGCAGTACTTC. This encodes CAWSVVAYEQYF.

The genes are TRBV12-3 or TRBV12-4 and TRBJ1-2; D ambiguous. V was cut by 3 bases and J by 4 bases, with 6 bases left in between. CDR3 size: 12 residues. The CDR3 reads CASSFGVYGYTF. CDR3 bases: TGTGCCAGCAGTTTCGGAGTCTATGGCTACACCTTC.

This clonotype occurred a few times. CDR3 sequence: CASSSSTGGDTQYF. The CDR3 nucleotides are TGCGCCAGCAGCTCTTCCACCGGGGGAGATACGCAGTATTTT. The chain uses TRBV5-1 and TRBJ2-3; possibly TRBD2 for D (6 bases). Trimming stripped 3 bases from V and 5 bases from J, with 13 bases between. The CDR3 sequence is 14 residues long. The germline V gene encodes CDR1 SGHRS and CDR2 YFSETQ.

This clonotype has more than one count but fewer than ten. The chain recombines TRBV19 with TRBJ1-4; a possible D gene is TRBD1 (5 bases). The V end lost 7 bases, the J end lost 8 bases, and 14 bases lay between the germline ends. CDR3 size: 13 residues. The germline gives CDR1 LNHDA, CDR2 SQIVND (reference sequence). The CDR3 sequence: CASTPGGSEKLFF. The DNA of the CDR3 is TGTGCCAGTACCCCTGGGGGGTCGGAAAAACTGTTTTTT. Drawing the rest from reference TRBV19 and TRBJ1-4, the complete variable domain is DGGITQSPKYLFRKEGQNVTLSCEQNLNHDAMYWYRQDPGQGLRLIYYSQIVNDFQKGDIAEGYSVSREKKESFPLTVTSAQKNPTAFYLCASTPGGSEKLFFGSGTQLSVL.

This clonotype was detected only a few times. The CDR3 coding sequence is TGTGCCAGTAGTATGATGGGACAGGGCAGCGGCTACACCTTC. Translation: CASSMMGQGSGYTF. The V and J genes are TRBV19 and TRBJ1-2; TRBD1 agrees at 9 bases. This CDR3 spans 14 amino acids. Germline V gives CDR1 LNHDA, CDR2 SQIVND (reference sequence). V trimming: 3 bases; J trimming: 8 bases; junction bases outside the gene matches: 7.

The sample holds many counts of this clonotype. The V call is TRBV4-2, the J call TRBJ1-5, with a tentative D call TRBD1 (5 bases). Per germline, CDR1 LGHNA and CDR2 YNFKEQ. The CDR3 extends over 15 amino acids. V lost 0 bases and J 4 bases, leaving 10 bases between the germline ends. CDR3 loop: CASSQDVAGNQPQHF. DNA of the CDR3: TGTGCCAGCAGCCAAGATGTGGCAGGGAATCAGCCCCAGCATTTT.

This clonotype appeared many times. The chain couples TRBV7-2 to TRBJ2-5; tentatively, D is TRBD1 (6 bases). CDR1 is SGHTA and CDR2 is FQGNSA in the germline V gene. V was shortened by 1 base and J by 6 bases, with 12 bases between the two germline ends. There are 14 residues in the CDR3. The CDR3 reads CASSLVPGDKTQYF. CDR3 DNA sequence: TGTGCCAGCAGCTTAGTCCCAGGGGATAAGACCCAGTACTTC.

In its sample, this clonotype was seen a few times. The chain combines TRBV5-4 with TRBJ2-7, with 8 bases that match TRBD2. Germline V gene sequence: CDR1 SGHNT, CDR2 YYREEE (reference sequence). Losses at the gene ends were 0 bases for V and 5 bases for J; bases not matched to a gene: 4. The CDR3 is 14 residues long. The CDR3 nucleotides are TGTGCCAGCAGCTTGGGGCTAGCGGGCGACGAGCAGTACTTC. Translating it yields CASSLGLAGDEQYF.

The gene calls are TRBV19 and TRBJ1-2; maybe TRBD1 (6 bases). CDR3 size: 15 residues. V lost 10 bases to trimming and J lost 1 base, with 19 bases between them. Germline values: CDR1 LNHDA, CDR2 SQIVND (reference sequence). CDR3 region: CAISNRQGYNYGYTF. CDR3 nucleotides: TGTGCCATTTCAAACCGGCAGGGGTATAACTATGGCTACACCTTC.

The chain is built from TRBV27 and TRBJ2-1, with D tentatively TRBD2 (6 bases). The V end was cut by 5 bases, the J end by 8 bases, with 16 bases between. Germline V gene data show CDR1 as MNHEY and CDR2 as SMNVEV (reference sequence). The CDR3 extends over 14 amino acids. The chain's CDR3 is CASSTRRALDEQFF. CDR3 nucleotide sequence: TGTGCCAGCAGTACCCGGAGGGCGTTAGATGAGCAGTTCTTC.

The J gene is TRBJ2-3, the V gene TRBV7-2, with unresolved D. The V gene lost 3 bases and the J gene lost 4 bases, with 17 bases spanning the gap. In germline, CDR1 is SGHTA, CDR2 FQGNSA. The CDR3 has 16 residues. The CDR3 protein is CASSFIWGRDPDTQYF. The CDR3 coding sequence is TGTGCCAGCAGCTTTATCTGGGGTAGGGATCCAGATACGCAGTATTTT.

This clonotype was seen repeatedly, ten times or more. The J gene is TRBJ1-1, the V gene TRBV6-5; D is perhaps TRBD1 (6 bases). There are 15 residues in the CDR3. V was trimmed by 2 bases and J by 5 bases, leaving 15 bases between them. Germline values: CDR1 MNHEY, CDR2 SVGAGI. The CDR3 here is CASSYGWGGHTEAFF. The CDR3 DNA sequence: TGTGCCAGCAGTTACGGGTGGGGGGGGCATACTGAAGCTTTCTTT.

Remarks on this clonotype: This clone may be a read error of a much larger clone one base away. The rearrangement joins TRBV7-3 to TRBJ1-1; D uncertain. The CDR3 runs 13 residues. Germline V CDR1 and CDR2: SGHTA, FQGTGA. The CDR3 DNA sequence: TGTGACAGCAGCTTAATGACCGACACTGAAGCTTTCTTT. It encodes CDSSLMTDTEAFF.

The J gene is TRBJ2-5, the V gene TRBV7-2; TRBD1 might be the D (5 bases). The CDR3 sequence is 16 residues long. The germline V gene encodes CDR1 SGHTA and CDR2 FQGNSA. Trimming removed 1 base from V and 4 bases from J, with 16 bases in between. This CDR3 reads CASSLDQPGAGETQYF. The CDR3 DNA reads as TGTGCCAGCAGCTTAGACCAACCTGGGGCAGGAGAGACCCAGTACTTC.

This clonotype was counted between two and nine times. The V and J genes are TRBV15 and TRBJ1-4; perhaps TRBD1 as D (6 bases). The CDR3 spans 13 residues. Trimming took 11 bases from V and 4 from J, leaving 14 bases between them. Germline-derived CDR1 and CDR2 are LNHNV and YYDKDF (reference sequence). As DNA, the CDR3 is TGTGCCTCCCGGGACACGTGTAATGAAAAACTGTTTTTT. Its translation is CASRDTCNEKLFF.